Below, 2 T cell receptor beta chains from the same sample are listed, as sequenced in a study of shared clonotypes between healthy human individuals. This table comes from immunoSEQ multiplex PCR, and its TCRdb copy is limited to in-frame clones, with some not included. The repertoire holds about 1 million clones, with 70% to 80% as singletons. The sequenced sample consisted of memory CD4+ T cells from PBMCs. Sample subset: CD45RA-negative fraction. These receptors were taken from a man aged 18 to 30 in good health. Some clones in this sample may be carry-over from other donors' samples.

V is TRBV11-2 and J is TRBJ2-1; 12 positions match TRBD2. CDR1 and CDR2 from the germline V gene are SGHAT and FQNNGV. The CDR3 spans 18 residues. Trimming cost V 5 bases and J 6 bases; bases outside gene matches: 14. The CDR3 coding sequence is TGTGCCAGCAGCCTAGGGCTGGCTACTAGCGGGAGGATCAATGAGCAGTTCTTC. Translated, it gives CASSLGLATSGRINEQFF.

This clone was counted ten times or more. The chain uses TRBV7-2 and TRBJ2-2; TRBD1 is a possible D gene (5 bases). The V end lost 3 bases, the J end lost 0 bases, and 8 bases lay between the germline ends. The CDR3 covers 15 residues. The germline V gene encodes CDR1 SGHTA and CDR2 FQGNSA. The CDR3 loop is CASSLQGANTGELFF. In DNA form, the CDR3 reads TGTGCCAGCAGCTTGCAAGGGGCGAACACCGGGGAGCTGTTTTTT.